This T cell receptor beta chain was sequenced for a study of blood T cell repertoires in COVID-19. Looking at the study overall: PBMCs, B-cell-depleted T cells, or T cells provided the cDNA or gDNA that made up the material.

The V and J ends lost 6 bases and 0 bases respectively, with 13 bases between them. Germline CDR1 SGHRS, CDR2 YFSETQ. The length of the CDR3 is 15 residues. Assay: immunoSEQ multiplex PCR; the TCRdb copy retains only in-frame clones and omits some. This table has 80,000 or so clones, roughly 87% appearing once. The specimen was peripheral blood. The rearrangement joins TRBV5-1 to TRBJ2-1, with D maybe TRBD1 (6 bases). The TCR originated in a man aged 50 to 60 with acute or convalescent COVID-19. The CDR3 loop is CASKGDFSSYNEQFF. In nucleotides, the CDR3 is TGCGCCAGCAAGGGGGATTTTAGCTCCTACAATGAGCAGTTCTTC.